Shown below are 14 T cell receptor beta chains from a single sample sequenced in a study of technical replicates of blood from a handful of donors. Assay used: immunoSEQ multiplex PCR; TCRdb lists only in-frame clones, some missing. The table includes just over 80,000 clones, approximately 94% detected once. What was sequenced was T cells isolated from PBMCs. Receptors were obtained from a human donor in good health.

The V gene is TRBV9, the J gene TRBJ2-1; a weak D match, TRBD2 (6 bases). CDR3 length: 15 residues. The V and J ends lost 0 bases and 9 bases respectively, with 16 bases between them. Germline assignment: CDR1 SGDLS and CDR2 YYNGEE. The CDR3 coding sequence is TGTGCCAGCAGCGTAGACGGGGGAGGTTACGTTGAGCAGTTCTTC. Translated, it gives CASSVDGGGYVEQFF.

The rearrangement uses TRBV5-1 and TRBJ2-7; 11 bases agree with TRBD2. Trimming took 1 base from V and 6 from J; bases not matched to a gene: 6. There are 15 residues in the CDR3. The germline V gene encodes CDR1 SGHRS and CDR2 YFSETQ. CDR3 nucleotide sequence: TGCGCCAGCAGCTTGACTAGCGGGAGAGCCTCCGAGCAGTACTTC. Translation: CASSLTSGRASEQYF.

The V call is TRBV30, the J call TRBJ2-1, with 8 nucleotides matching TRBD2. In germline, CDR1 is GTSNPN, CDR2 SVGIG (reference sequence). After removal of 3 bases from V and 10 bases from J, the junction contained 11 bases not matched to a gene. The CDR3 sequence is 14 residues long. The CDR3, as DNA: TGTGCCTGGAGAGAGGAACTAGCGGTTAACGAGCAGTTCTTC. Its translation: CAWREELAVNEQFF.

The chain employs TRBV18 and TRBJ2-2; 7 bases map to TRBD1. The germline V gene has CDR1 KGHSH and CDR2 LQKENI. The junction had 7 bases not matched to a gene; V was cut back by 4 bases and J by 2 bases. This CDR3 contains 16 residues. The CDR3 is CASSLARQGNTGELFF. In nucleotides, the CDR3 is TGTGCCAGCTCACTAGCCCGACAGGGTAACACCGGGGAGCTGTTTTTT.

The rearrangement joins TRBV4-1 to TRBJ2-1; D may be TRBD2 (5 bases). Germline V gene sequence: CDR1 MGHRA, CDR2 YSYEKL. V shed 4 bases and J shed 6 bases, with 10 bases lying between them. The CDR3 covers 13 residues. CDR3 coding DNA: TGCGCCAGCAGCCCCCCGAGGGCCAATGAGCAGTTCTTC. It codes for CASSPPRANEQFF.

This chain links TRBV5-6 with TRBJ2-7; 9 nucleotides match TRBD1. CDR1 is SGHDT, CDR2 YYEEEE, per germline. With V trimmed by 0 bases and J by 2 bases, 6 bases remained unmatched. The CDR3 consists of 16 residues. CDR3 loop: CASSLAGTGRTYEQYF. In nucleotides, the CDR3 is TGTGCCAGCAGCTTGGCCGGGACAGGGAGAACCTACGAGCAGTACTTC.

The chain uses TRBV11-3 and TRBJ1-2, with 8 nucleotides matching TRBD1. Unmatched junction bases numbered 6, after V lost 5 bases and J lost 4 bases. Germline-derived CDR1 and CDR2 are SGHNT and YENEEA. The CDR3 is made up of 14 amino acids. The CDR3 reads CASSRTGISYGYTF. Here the CDR3 DNA reads TGTGCCAGCAGCCGGACAGGGATTAGCTATGGCTACACCTTC.

This chain connects TRBV4-1 to TRBJ1-1; D not certain. V lost 4 bases and J 10 bases, leaving 22 bases between the germline ends. This CDR3 has 15 amino acids. Germline values: CDR1 MGHRA, CDR2 YSYEKL. CDR3 nucleotide sequence: TGCGCCAGCAGCCCACCGATAGGCCGGGGAAACGGAGCTTTCTTT. Its protein is CASSPPIGRGNGAFF.

The gene calls are TRBV4-2 and TRBJ2-7; D unclear. Trimming took 0 bases from V and 6 from J, leaving 12 bases between them. Germline lookup yields CDR1 LGHNA and CDR2 YNFKEQ. CDR3 length: 14 residues. The CDR3 is CASSQDLPSREQYF. For the CDR3, the DNA is TGTGCCAGCAGCCAAGATCTCCCCTCCCGCGAGCAGTACTTC.

The chain recombines TRBV4-1 with TRBJ2-7; D may be TRBD1 (5 bases). The germline gives CDR1 MGHRA, CDR2 YSYEKL. Trimming removed 1 base from V and 4 bases from J, with 20 bases in between. This CDR3 has 17 residues. CDR3 in amino acids: CASSQGPAGLIGYEQYF. The CDR3 coding sequence is TGCGCCAGCAGCCAAGGTCCGGCAGGGTTAATAGGATACGAGCAGTACTTC.

J is TRBJ1-1 and V is TRBV19; possibly TRBD1 for D (5 bases). CDR1 and CDR2 (germline): LNHDA, SQIVND (reference sequence). The CDR3 totals 13 residues. V was cut by 2 bases and J by 6 bases, with 10 bases left in between. CDR3: CASSISQGAEAFF. CDR3 nucleotide sequence: TGTGCCAGTAGTATAAGTCAGGGCGCTGAAGCTTTCTTT.

The chain's CDR3 is CASSSYYQPQHF. CDR3 DNA: TGTGCCAGCAGCTCCTATTATCAGCCCCAGCATTTT. J is TRBJ1-5 and V is TRBV5-6; D call uncertain. CDR1 is SGHDT, CDR2 YYEEEE, per germline. V lost 3 bases, J lost 5 bases, and 6 bases lay in between. This CDR3 region has 12 residues.

The genes are TRBV28 and TRBJ1-1; D gene ambiguous. CDR3 length: 11 amino acids. Looked up from germline, CDR1 is MDHEN and CDR2 is SYDVKM. V lost 2 bases and J lost 7, with 5 bases in between. DNA of the CDR3: TGTGCCAGCAGTTTACAGATTGAAGCTTTCTTT. Its translation is CASSLQIEAFF.

CDR3 amino acids: CASSWDRDTGELFF. Written as DNA, the CDR3 is TGTGCCAGCAGCTGGGACAGAGACACCGGGGAGCTGTTTTTT. V is TRBV11-3 and J is TRBJ2-2; 7 bases align to TRBD1. The V gene end was trimmed by 4 bases and the J gene end by 3 bases; junction bases not matched to a gene: 2. This CDR3 is built from 14 residues. Germline CDR1 reads SGHNT; CDR2 reads YENEEA.